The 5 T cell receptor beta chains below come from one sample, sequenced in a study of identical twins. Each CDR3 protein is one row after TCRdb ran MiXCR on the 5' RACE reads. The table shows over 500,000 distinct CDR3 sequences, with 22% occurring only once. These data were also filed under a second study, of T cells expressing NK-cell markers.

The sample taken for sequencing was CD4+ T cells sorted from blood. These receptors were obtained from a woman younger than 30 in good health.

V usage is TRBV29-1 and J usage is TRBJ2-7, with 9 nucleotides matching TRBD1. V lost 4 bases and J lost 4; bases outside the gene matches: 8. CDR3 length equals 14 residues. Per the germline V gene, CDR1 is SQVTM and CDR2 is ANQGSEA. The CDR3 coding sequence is TGCAGCGTTGTGTCGGACAGGGGTGGTTACGAGCAGTACTTC. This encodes CSVVSDRGGYEQYF.

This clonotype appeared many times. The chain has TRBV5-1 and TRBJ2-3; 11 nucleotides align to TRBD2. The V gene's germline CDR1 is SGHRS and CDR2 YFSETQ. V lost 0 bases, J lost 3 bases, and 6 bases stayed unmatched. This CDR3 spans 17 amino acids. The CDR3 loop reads CASSLEGLAGGTDTQYF. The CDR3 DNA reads TGCGCCAGCAGCTTGGAAGGTCTAGCGGGAGGAACAGATACGCAGTATTTT.

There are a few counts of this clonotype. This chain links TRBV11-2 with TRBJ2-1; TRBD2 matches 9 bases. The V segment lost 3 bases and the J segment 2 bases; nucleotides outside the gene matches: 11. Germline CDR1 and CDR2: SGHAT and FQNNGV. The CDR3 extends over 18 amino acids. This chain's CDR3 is CASSFRGLAGITYNEQFF. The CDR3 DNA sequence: TGTGCCAGCAGCTTCCGGGGACTAGCCGGTATCACCTACAATGAGCAGTTCTTC. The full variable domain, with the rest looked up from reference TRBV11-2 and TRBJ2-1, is EAGVAQSPRYKIIEKRQSVAFWCNPISGHATLYWYQQILGQGPKLLIQFQNNGVVDDSQLPKDRFSAERLKGVDSTLKIQPAKLEDSAVYLCASSFRGLAGITYNEQFFGPGTRLTVL.

The CDR3 reads CASSRRGAYEQYF. Written as DNA, the CDR3 is TGTGCCAGCAGCCGGCGCGGGGCGTACGAGCAGTACTTC. J is TRBJ2-7 and V is TRBV7-3; a weak D match, TRBD2 (6 bases). CDR3 size: 13 residues. CDR1 is SGHTA and CDR2 is FQGTGA in the germline V gene. Trimming pared 5 bases from V and 4 bases from J, leaving 12 bases between.

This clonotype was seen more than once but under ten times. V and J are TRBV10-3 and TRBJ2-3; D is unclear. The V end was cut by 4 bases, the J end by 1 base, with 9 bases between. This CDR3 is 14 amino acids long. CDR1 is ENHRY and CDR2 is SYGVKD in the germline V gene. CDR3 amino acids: CAISVPEGTDTQYF. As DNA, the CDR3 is TGTGCCATCAGTGTCCCCGAGGGCACAGATACGCAGTATTTT.